This T cell receptor (beta chain) was sequenced for a study of neurological immune-mediated disorders. The study's findings and limits: Among 34 multiple sclerosis patients, 18 had repertoires that phylogenetic grouping placed in one related-CDR3 cluster, a possible signature.

This clonotype occurred many times. The antigen is not known. Trimming at V came to 5 bases and at J to 7 bases, leaving 11 bases not matched to a gene. Germline V lookup: CDR1 SGHTA, CDR2 FQGNSA. This CDR3 has 15 amino acids. 5'RACE with 10-nucleotide random UMIs produced the cDNA. TCRdb itself ran the 5' RACE reads through MiXCR, one entry per CDR3 protein. The sample contains tens of thousands of distinct CDR3 sequences, 3% to 4% of which appear only once. The sequencing input was PBMCs. The TCR originated in a man aged 40-49 years with multiple sclerosis. This chain uses TRBV7-2 with TRBJ2-1, with 7 bases identical to TRBD2. The CDR3 coding sequence is TGTGCCAGCAGCGTAGGGACTATCGGGGGTAATGAGCAGTTCTTC. Encoded protein: CASSVGTIGGNEQFF.